The 5 T cell receptor beta chains below come from one sample, sequenced in a study of beta chain features in type 1 diabetes. Sequencing targeted expressed TCRB transcripts, as all isolated RNA had been reverse transcribed. Libraries were prepared by immunoSEQ multiplex PCR; TCRdb keeps only in-frame clonotypes and omits some of them. The data show fewer than 250,000 clones, with 13% to 15% seen just once and around 0.03% held by the top ten. Sequenced sample: naive CD4+ T cells from blood. The receptors here all came from a woman in her 40s in good health.

There are a few counts of this clone. The CDR3 coding sequence is TGTGCCAGCAGCGTCGGGCTACGAGCGGGGGGGCGGTCAGATACGCAGTATTTT. This translates into CASSVGLRAGGRSDTQYF. This sequence joins TRBV9 and TRBJ2-3, with 10 bases fitting TRBD2. J lost 4 bases, V lost 2 bases, and 13 bases had no gene match. The CDR3 covers 18 residues. Per the germline V gene, CDR1 is SGDLS and CDR2 is YYNGEE.

In this sample, this clone turned up a few times. The V call is TRBV7-9, the J call TRBJ1-1, with D possibly being TRBD1 (5 bases). This CDR3 spans 15 amino acids. Trimming cost V 2 bases and J 4 bases, with 14 bases left between them. Germline V gives CDR1 SEHNR, CDR2 FQNEAQ (reference sequence). The CDR3, as DNA: TGTGCCAGCAGCTTAACCATTGGGGCAGCCACTGAAGCTTTCTTT. Translating gives CASSLTIGAATEAFF. The full variable domain, completed using reference TRBV7-9 and TRBJ1-1, is DTGVSQNPRHKITKRGQNVTFRCDPISEHNRLYWYRQTLGQGPEFLTYFQNEAQLEKSRLLSDRFSAERPKGSFSTLEIQRTEQGDSAMYLCASSLTIGAATEAFFGQGTRLTVV.

This clone was found a few times. The V gene is TRBV7-2, the J gene TRBJ2-2; 9 bases agree with TRBD1. This CDR3 comprises 14 residues. Looked up from germline, CDR1 is SGHTA and CDR2 is FQGNSA. V lost 7 bases and J lost 3; bases outside the gene matches: 3. CDR3 DNA: TGTGCCAGCACCAGACAGGGGGACACCGGGGAGCTGTTTTTT. It codes for CASTRQGDTGELFF.

This clone was observed a handful of times. The V gene is TRBV7-2, the J gene TRBJ1-1, with a possible D match to TRBD1 (6 bases). Germline lookup yields CDR1 SGHTA and CDR2 FQGNSA. V dropped 4 bases and J dropped 10 bases, with 16 bases sitting between them. The CDR3 runs to 13 residues. CDR3 loop: CASSSDRWGSAFF. CDR3 nucleotides: TGTGCCAGCAGCTCTGACAGGTGGGGATCAGCTTTCTTT.

In this sample, this clone turned up a few times. The chain uses TRBV9 and TRBJ2-1; D perhaps matches TRBD2 (7 bases). V was shortened by 3 bases and J by 6 bases, with 16 bases between the two germline ends. Per germline, CDR1 SGDLS and CDR2 YYNGEE. This CDR3 contains 15 residues. DNA of the CDR3: TGTGCCAGCAGCGCCCAAGGGGGGGGCGCCAATGAGCAGTTCTTC. Translated: CASSAQGGGANEQFF. Complete variable domain (other parts from reference TRBV9 and TRBJ2-1): DSGVTQTPKHLITATGQRVTLRCSPRSGDLSVYWYQQSLDQGLQFLIQYYNGEERAKGNILERFSAQQFPDLHSELNLSSLELGDSALYFCASSAQGGGANEQFFGPGTRLTVL.